Listed here are 15 T cell receptor beta chains from one sample, sequenced in a study of human T cells and chemical hapten exposure. Time point indicated: patch test 1, 2 weeks after DPC sensitization. The treatment denotes: therapeutic diphenylcyclopropenone sensitization with weekly scalp DPC. One entry per CDR3 protein, called by TCRdb with MiXCR from the RACE reads. The table has tens of thousands of distinct CDR3 sequences, approximately 32% seen once. The sequencing used whole blood, collected in connection with sensitization to the hapten diphenylcyclopropenone (DPC). These receptors all come from a man aged 35 to 55 with alopecia areata. Some clones in this sample may be carry-over from other donors' samples.

This clonotype occurred many times. This chain uses TRBV27 with TRBJ1-5; TRBD1 matches at 9 bases. Germline V CDR1 and CDR2: MNHEY, SMNVEV (reference sequence). This CDR3 is 15 amino acids long. Trimming removed 5 bases from V and 6 bases from J; junction bases left unmatched: 8. CDR3: CASSGTGGAGQPQHF. CDR3 DNA sequence: TGTGCCAGCAGTGGTACAGGGGGCGCGGGTCAGCCCCAGCATTTT.

V usage is TRBV5-6 and J usage is TRBJ1-1; D is unresolved. The germline CDR1 and CDR2 sequences are SGHDT and YYEEEE. V was cut by 2 bases and J by 8 bases, with 19 bases left in between. This CDR3 region has 15 residues. CDR3 sequence: CASSFSGLGTQEAFF. The CDR3 bases are TGTGCCAGCAGCTTCTCGGGGTTGGGTACTCAAGAAGCTTTCTTT. Together with reference TRBV5-6 and TRBJ1-1, the CDR3 gives the full variable domain: DAGVTQSPTHLIKTRGQQVTLRCSPKSGHDTVSWYQQALGQGPQFIFQYYEEEERQRGNFPDRFSGHQFPNYSSELNVNALLLGDSALYLCASSFSGLGTQEAFFGQGTRLTVV.

The chain links TRBV28 to TRBJ1-5; D perhaps matches TRBD1 (6 bases). V was clipped by 6 bases and J by 1 base, with 13 bases between them. Germline-derived CDR1 and CDR2 are MDHEN and SYDVKM. The CDR3 spans 15 residues. The CDR3 DNA reads TGTGCCAGCAGACTACAGGGTGTGAGCAATCAGCCCCAGCATTTT. Protein: CASRLQGVSNQPQHF.

V and J are TRBV3-1 and TRBJ1-1; D may be TRBD1 (5 bases). Germline V gene data show CDR1 as LGHDT and CDR2 as YNNKEL (reference sequence). The CDR3 totals 15 residues. V was shortened by 0 bases and J by 4 bases, with 12 bases between the two germline ends. The CDR3 nucleotides are TGTGCCAGCAGCCAAGAGGGTTGGGGGGGCACTGAAGCTTTCTTT. Residues: CASSQEGWGGTEAFF.

The V call is TRBV28, the J call TRBJ1-5, with unresolved D. V was cut by 2 bases and J by 3 bases, with 8 bases left in between. Per the germline V gene, CDR1 is MDHEN and CDR2 is SYDVKM. The CDR3 is 14 amino acids. The CDR3 bases are TGTGCCAGCAGTTTAGTAGCGGACAATCAGCCCCAGCATTTT. Its protein product is CASSLVADNQPQHF.

This clonotype was recorded a few times. The rearrangement uses TRBV18 and TRBJ1-2, with a weak D call TRBD1 (5 bases). Germline V gene sequence: CDR1 KGHSH, CDR2 LQKENI. V was cut by 2 bases and J by 4 bases, with 20 bases left in between. The CDR3 covers 17 residues. The CDR3 DNA is TGTGCCAGCTCACCAGCACACCGGGGCGGACGGGGCTATGGCTACACCTTC. This codes for CASSPAHRGGRGYGYTF.

This rearrangement joins TRBV19 to TRBJ2-1, with TRBD2 identical over 8 bases. The CDR3 is 15 residues long. V shed 2 bases, J shed 3 bases, and the junction held 3 bases outside the gene matches. Germline V CDR1 and CDR2: LNHDA, SQIVND (reference sequence). The CDR3: CASSIWLAGYNEQFF. In DNA form, the CDR3 reads TGTGCCAGTAGTATATGGCTAGCGGGCTACAATGAGCAGTTCTTC.

The chain couples TRBV12-3 or TRBV12-4 to TRBJ1-5; possibly TRBD1 for D (5 bases). The length of the CDR3 is 15 residues. Trimming pared 5 bases from V and 5 bases from J, leaving 16 bases between. This chain's CDR3 is CASSAATGEYQPQHF. As DNA, the CDR3 is TGTGCCAGCAGTGCCGCCACGGGGGAATATCAGCCCCAGCATTTT.

At least ten counts were recorded for this clonotype. This chain connects TRBV28 to TRBJ2-7, with 8 bases matching TRBD1. Germline V CDR1 and CDR2: MDHEN, SYDVKM. V was pared by 6 bases and J by 6 bases, with 13 bases of the junction left unmatched. This CDR3 comprises 15 residues. CDR3 loop: CASRSPGGEYSEQYF. The CDR3 nucleotides are TGTGCCAGCAGGAGCCCAGGGGGCGAGTATAGCGAGCAGTACTTC.

The table lists this clonotype with a few counts. CDR3 amino acids: CASGRSGEAGELFF. The CDR3 DNA is TGTGCCAGCGGTCGGTCAGGGGAGGCCGGGGAGCTGTTTTTT. This chain joins TRBV2 and TRBJ2-2; D may correspond to TRBD1 or TRBD2 (6 bases each). CDR1 and CDR2 from the germline V gene are SNHLY and FYNNEI. The germline V and J ends were trimmed by 8 bases and 6 bases, with 16 bases remaining between them. The CDR3 consists of 14 residues.

The chain is built from TRBV11-1 and TRBJ2-7, with D possibly being TRBD2 (6 bases). With 1 base removed from V and 2 bases from J, the gap between germline ends came to 12 bases. CDR3 length: 15 residues. Germline values: CDR1 SGHAT, CDR2 FQDESV (reference sequence). The CDR3 sequence is CASSLDGTDPYEQYF. The DNA for the CDR3 is TGTGCCAGCAGCTTAGATGGGACTGATCCCTACGAGCAGTACTTC.

The V call is TRBV20-1, the J call TRBJ2-4; TRBD2 aligns across 8 bases. The junction had 13 bases not matched to a gene; V was cut back by 6 bases and J by 0 bases. The CDR3 has 17 residues. Germline V CDR1 and CDR2: DFQATT, SNEGSKA (reference sequence). The CDR3 nucleotides read TGCAGTGCCGTAGTACTAGCGGCTGAACTAGCCAAAAACATTCAGTACTTC. This translates into CSAVVLAAELAKNIQYF.

This clonotype has a handful of counts. This chain links TRBV20-1 with TRBJ1-5, with unresolved D. Germline V gene sequence: CDR1 DFQATT, CDR2 SNEGSKA (reference sequence). The CDR3 totals 13 residues. V gave up 5 bases and J gave up 4 bases, with 12 bases separating them. CDR3: CSALSQTNQPQHF. In DNA, the CDR3 is TGCAGTGCTCTGAGTCAGACTAATCAGCCCCAGCATTTT.

This clonotype was counted a few times. V and J are TRBV24-1 and TRBJ2-3; 10 bases align to TRBD2. There are 18 residues in the CDR3. The V and J ends lost 2 bases and 4 bases, in that order; junction bases with no gene match: 11. Germline-derived CDR1 and CDR2 are KGHDR and SFDVKD. The DNA for the CDR3 is TGTGCCACCAGTGATTCTCTTCTAGCGGGAGATTTTGCAGATACGCAGTATTTT. As protein: CATSDSLLAGDFADTQYF.

J is TRBJ2-3 and V is TRBV10-3, with 8 bases fitting TRBD1. CDR3 length: 15 residues. Losses at the gene ends were 6 bases for V and 2 bases for J; bases not matched to a gene: 7. CDR1 ENHRY and CDR2 SYGVKD come from the germline V gene. The CDR3 DNA follows: TGTGCCATCAGCCGACAGGGGCTAGACACAGATACGCAGTATTTT. This codes for CAISRQGLDTDTQYF.